A single sample is the source of the 26 T cell receptor beta chains below, sequenced in a study of chemoradiotherapy in HPV16-positive cancers. Assay: immunoSEQ multiplex PCR; the TCRdb copy retains only in-frame clones and omits some. This sample has under 3,000 clones, with 75% to 85% found just once. Sequencing used tumor tissue, obtained from a patient who underwent chemoradiotherapy. The receptors shown here come from a human donor with HPV-associated anogenital cancer.

V is TRBV2 and J is TRBJ1-4; TRBD1 is a possible D gene (5 bases). The CDR3 covers 14 residues. Germline values: CDR1 SNHLY, CDR2 FYNNEI. Trimming cost V 5 bases and J 0 bases, with 7 bases left between them. Here the CDR3 reads CASSTGTTNEKLFF. DNA for the CDR3: TGTGCCAGCAGTACAGGAACAACTAATGAAAAACTGTTTTTT. The whole variable domain, remainder taken from reference TRBV2 and TRBJ1-4, is EPEVTQTPSHQVTQMGQEVILRCVPISNHLYFYWYRQILGQKVEFLVSFYNNEISEKSEIFDDQFSVERPDGSNFTLKIRSTKLEDSAMYFCASSTGTTNEKLFFGSGTQLSVL.

The chain recombines TRBV7-2 with TRBJ1-1; D is possibly TRBD1 (5 bases). The V end lost 0 bases, the J end lost 0 bases, and 5 bases lay between the germline ends. CDR1 is SGHTA and CDR2 is FQGNSA in the germline V gene. The CDR3 has 14 residues. The DNA of the CDR3 is TGTGCCAGCAGCTTAGCGGGGGTGAACACTGAAGCTTTCTTT. The encoded protein is CASSLAGVNTEAFF.

This clone showed up just once. The rearrangement joins TRBV6-5 to TRBJ2-1; 9 bases are a match to TRBD2. The CDR3 length is 15 residues. CDR1 MNHEY and CDR2 SVGAGI come from the germline V gene. V lost 4 bases and J lost 12; bases outside the gene matches: 13. CDR3 nucleotides: TGTGCCAGCAGTTTCGGACTAGCGACGCAGTCGGTGCAGTTCTTC. Translated: CASSFGLATQSVQFF.

The chain joins TRBV11-2 to TRBJ2-5, with 8 bases fitting TRBD1. Germline V CDR1 and CDR2: SGHAT, FQNNGV. This CDR3 is 15 amino acids long. The junction had 5 bases not matched to a gene; V was cut back by 2 bases and J by 3 bases. The CDR3 region is CASSLLLGQEETQYF. Here the CDR3 DNA reads TGTGCCAGCAGCTTACTCCTGGGACAGGAAGAGACCCAGTACTTC.

This sequence joins TRBV28 and TRBJ2-3; TRBD1 matches at 8 bases. After removal of 7 bases from V and 0 bases from J, the junction contained 9 bases not matched to a gene. This CDR3 region has 16 residues. CDR1 MDHEN and CDR2 SYDVKM come from the germline V gene. The CDR3 here is CASTHRGRPSTDTQYF. The DNA of the CDR3 is TGTGCCAGCACCCACAGGGGGAGGCCCAGCACAGATACGCAGTATTTT. The variable domain in full, with the rest retrieved from reference TRBV28 and TRBJ2-3, is DVKVTQSSRYLVKRTGEKVFLECVQDMDHENMFWYRQDPGLGLRLIYFSYDVKMKEKGDIPEGYSVSREKKERFSLILESASTNQTSMYLCASTHRGRPSTDTQYFGPGTRLTVL.

The chain combines TRBV28 with TRBJ1-6; D gene uncertain. V was pared by 2 bases and J by 0 bases, with 8 bases between. This CDR3 is built from 16 residues. Germline CDR1 MDHEN, CDR2 SYDVKM. In nucleotides, the CDR3 is TGTGCCAGCAGTTTAGGGGTCAACTCCTATAATTCACCCCTCCACTTT. Protein: CASSLGVNSYNSPLHF.

The rearrangement links TRBV11-2 to TRBJ2-2; D is perhaps TRBD1 (6 bases). This CDR3 has 16 amino acids. Germline V CDR1 and CDR2: SGHAT, FQNNGV. Trimming removed 3 bases from V and 4 bases from J, with 15 bases in between. CDR3 region: CASSLGVGQSTGELFF. The CDR3 DNA follows: TGTGCCAGCAGCTTGGGTGTTGGACAGAGCACCGGGGAGCTGTTTTTT.

This chain links TRBV9 with TRBJ2-5, with 9 bases fitting TRBD2. V was pared by 3 bases and J by 4 bases, with 1 base of the junction left unmatched. Germline V gene sequence: CDR1 SGDLS, CDR2 YYNGEE. This CDR3 has 13 residues. The CDR3 nucleotides read TGTGCCAGCAGCGAGGGACTAGCAGAGACCCAGTACTTC. This translates into CASSEGLAETQYF. The whole variable domain, remainder taken from reference TRBV9 and TRBJ2-5, is DSGVTQTPKHLITATGQRVTLRCSPRSGDLSVYWYQQSLDQGLQFLIQYYNGEERAKGNILERFSAQQFPDLHSELNLSSLELGDSALYFCASSEGLAETQYFGPGTRLLVL.

Comment on this clone: Distinct nucleotide sequences in the sample also encode this CDR3. The V gene is TRBV6-4, the J gene TRBJ2-1; 10 bases fit TRBD2. The CDR3 is 15 residues long. Trimming cost V 6 bases and J 3 bases; bases outside gene matches: 5. CDR1 and CDR2 from the germline V gene are MRHNA and SNTAGT. CDR3 nucleotides: TGTGCCAGCAGCGATTCTAGCGGGAGCTACAATGAGCAGTTCTTC. This gives the protein CASSDSSGSYNEQFF.

This chain uses TRBV6-1 with TRBJ2-2; D uncertain. V lost 2 bases and J 4 bases, leaving 5 bases between the germline ends. This CDR3 spans 13 amino acids. The germline V gene encodes CDR1 MNHNS and CDR2 SASEGT. CDR3 in amino acids: CASSEQITGELFF. In nucleotides, the CDR3 is TGTGCCAGCAGTGAACAAATCACCGGGGAGCTGTTTTTT.

The chain joins TRBV7-8 to TRBJ2-1; 7 bases match TRBD2. This CDR3 has 16 residues. With V trimmed by 1 base and J by 4 bases, 7 bases remained unmatched. Germline V gene lookup returns CDR1 SGHVS and CDR2 FQNEAQ. As DNA, the CDR3 is TGTGCCAGCAGCTTAGAGGCTAGCGGAGAGTACAATGAGCAGTTCTTC. This gives the protein CASSLEASGEYNEQFF.

The gene calls are TRBV2 and TRBJ2-1; D is undetermined. Germline values: CDR1 SNHLY, CDR2 FYNNEI. V dropped 1 base and J dropped 4 bases, with 5 bases sitting between them. The CDR3 has 13 amino acids. CDR3 amino acids: CASSEEIYNEQFF. The CDR3 DNA follows: TGTGCCAGCAGTGAAGAGATTTACAATGAGCAGTTCTTC.

CDR3 loop: CASSTGAVTGELFF. CDR3 sequence (DNA): TGTGCCAGCAGCACGGGAGCAGTCACCGGGGAGCTGTTTTTT. The chain combines TRBV5-5 with TRBJ2-2, with D tentatively TRBD2 (6 bases). V was clipped by 4 bases and J by 4 bases, with 11 bases between them. CDR1 is SGHKS, CDR2 YYEKEE, per germline (reference sequence). CDR3 length: 14 amino acids. Full variable domain (rest looked up from reference TRBV5-5 and TRBJ2-2): DAGVTQSPTHLIKTRGQQVTLRCSPISGHKSVSWYQQVLGQGPQFIFQYYEKEERGRGNFPDRFSARQFPNYSSELNVNALLLGDSALYLCASSTGAVTGELFFGEGSRLTVL.

The chain recombines TRBV28 with TRBJ2-2, with 8 bases lining up with TRBD2. The V segment lost 6 bases and the J segment 6 bases; nucleotides outside the gene matches: 6. This CDR3 has 14 residues. Per germline, CDR1 MDHEN and CDR2 SYDVKM. CDR3 sequence (DNA): TGTGCCAGCAGGGGGACTAGTTTGGCCGGGGAGCTGTTTTTT. It is translated as CASRGTSLAGELFF.

The V and J genes are TRBV9 and TRBJ1-1; no reliable D call. Looked up from germline, CDR1 is SGDLS and CDR2 is YYNGEE. The germline V and J ends were trimmed by 3 bases and 1 base, with 10 bases remaining between them. There are 14 residues in the CDR3. The CDR3 DNA is TGTGCCAGCAGCGCGTCAGGAGGGAACACTGAAGCTTTCTTT. It encodes CASSASGGNTEAFF.

The chain links TRBV2 to TRBJ1-1; 11 bases are a match to TRBD1. This CDR3 comprises 15 residues. Germline V gene data show CDR1 as SNHLY and CDR2 as FYNNEI. The trim removed 5 bases at V and 3 bases at J, leaving 5 bases unmatched. CDR3 DNA: TGTGCCAGCAGTAAACCGGGACAGGGGGACACTGAAGCTTTCTTT. Translated: CASSKPGQGDTEAFF.

This chain joins TRBV5-1 and TRBJ1-1; possibly TRBD1 for D (5 bases). The length of the CDR3 is 15 residues. The germline V and J ends were trimmed by 1 base and 6 bases, with 16 bases remaining between them. Germline CDR1 is SGHRS and CDR2 is YFSETQ. The DNA of the CDR3 is TGCGCCAGCAGCTTGTACGGTGCGGGGACTGCTGAAGCTTTCTTT. Translated, it gives CASSLYGAGTAEAFF.

This chain joins TRBV7-8 and TRBJ2-7; 7 bases agree with TRBD2. The CDR3 length is 15 residues. The germline gives CDR1 SGHVS, CDR2 FQNEAQ. V shed 1 base and J 3 bases; nucleotides not matched to a gene: 6. DNA of the CDR3: TGTGCCAGCAGCTTAGGTCCGGGGGGACTCTACGAGCAGTACTTC. Translated: CASSLGPGGLYEQYF.

The DNA of the CDR3 is TGTGCCAGCAGATACCGGACTAGCGGGTACAATGAGCAGTTCTTC. This sequence encodes CASRYRTSGYNEQFF. The rearrangement joins TRBV28 to TRBJ2-1, with TRBD2 matching 11 bases. The V and J ends lost 6 bases and 4 bases, in that order; junction bases with no gene match: 5. The CDR3 loop spans 15 amino acids. In germline, CDR1 is MDHEN, CDR2 SYDVKM.

The chain joins TRBV12-5 to TRBJ2-3; the D is unclear. CDR1 and CDR2 (germline): LGHNT, FRNRAP. This CDR3 has 13 amino acids. Trimming removed 1 base from V and 0 bases from J, with 2 bases in between. CDR3 DNA sequence: TGTGCTAGTGGTTTGGCGAGCACAGATACGCAGTATTTT. Translating gives CASGLASTDTQYF.

This clone occurred once. The J gene is TRBJ2-7, the V gene TRBV2; weak D call: TRBD1 (6 bases). The germline V gene has CDR1 SNHLY and CDR2 FYNNEI. Trimming removed 6 bases at V and 3 bases at J, with 9 bases between. The CDR3 totals 12 residues. Here the CDR3 DNA reads TGTGCCAGCAGGGACAGACTCTACGAGCAGTACTTC. It encodes CASRDRLYEQYF.

The V and J genes are TRBV7-3 and TRBJ2-1; tentatively, D is TRBD1 or TRBD2 (5 bases each). V lost 6 bases and J lost 10, with 13 bases in between. Germline V CDR1 and CDR2: SGHTA, FQGTGA. There are 12 residues in the CDR3. The DNA for the CDR3 is TGTGCCAGCAGTCGGGTGAGGGGAGAGCAGTTCTTC. This encodes CASSRVRGEQFF.

The rearrangement uses TRBV7-2 and TRBJ1-5; D is uncertain. Germline-derived CDR1 and CDR2 are SGHTA and FQGNSA. V lost 5 bases, J lost 6 bases, and 11 bases lay in between. The CDR3 extends over 13 amino acids. CDR3 loop: CASSPVAAQPQHF. As DNA, the CDR3 is TGTGCCAGCAGCCCGGTTGCGGCTCAGCCCCAGCATTTT.

This chain connects TRBV7-8 to TRBJ2-2, with D possibly matching TRBD2 (5 bases). Germline CDR1 reads SGHVS; CDR2 reads FQNEAQ. The CDR3 runs to 16 residues. The ends were cut back, 0 bases at V and 4 bases at J, with 12 bases in the middle. CDR3 nucleotides: TGTGCCAGCAGCTTAGCTCGGGGATTTGGCACCGGGGAGCTGTTTTTT. It translates to CASSLARGFGTGELFF. Filled out from reference TRBV7-8 and TRBJ2-2, the complete variable domain reads GAGVSQSPRYKVAKRGQDVALRCDPISGHVSLFWYQQALGQGPEFLTYFQNEAQLDKSGLPSDRFFAERPEGSVSTLKIQRTQQEDSAVYLCASSLARGFGTGELFFGEGSRLTVL.

The chain joins TRBV2 to TRBJ2-1; no clear D gene. The germline gives CDR1 SNHLY, CDR2 FYNNEI. Deletions cut 8 bases from V and 6 bases from J, with 5 bases between. The CDR3 has 10 amino acids. For the CDR3, the DNA is TGTGCCAGCTCTCGCAATGAGCAGTTCTTC. The encoded protein is CASSRNEQFF.

The rearrangement links TRBV20-1 to TRBJ2-3; D may be TRBD2 (5 bases). V shed 1 base and J shed 14 bases, with 13 bases lying between them. CDR1 DFQATT and CDR2 SNEGSKA come from the germline V gene (reference sequence). CDR3 length equals 11 residues. The CDR3 region is CSARVGQGRYF. CDR3 sequence (DNA): TGCAGTGCTAGAGTCGGGCAAGGGAGGTATTTT.